This TCR beta chain was captured by sequencing in a study of cytomegalovirus exposure and HLA in healthy donors. At the level of the study: Under 90% of 300 to 450 genotyped donors fell in the Caucasian-associated ancestry cluster.

Study observations and caveats: Cytomegalovirus-associated TCR beta chains were listed, numbering roughly 150. Later, an analysis showed that TCR beta chains associated with HLA were more clonally expanded than others that were equally common. The sole available immune exposure information was CMV serostatus.

The CDR3 has 15 amino acids. Germline loops: CDR1 SGHDN, CDR2 FVKESK. Between the trimmed V and J ends, which lost 1 base and 6 bases, there was a span of 12 bases. The PCR was carried out with 60 Vbeta primers and 13 Jbeta primers. Some clones are missing from TCRdb's copy, which holds only in-frame ones; the method was immunoSEQ multiplex PCR. The sample contains around 130,000 clones, around three fifths of which appear only once. Note on this clone: What it recognizes is unknown.

This rearrangement joins TRBV14 to TRBJ2-2; tentatively, D is TRBD2 (5 bases). The sequence was collected from a woman aged 40 to 50 in good health and CMV-seropositive. Sequencing was done on a sample of PBMCs. Here the CDR3 reads CASSQVGGSAGELFF. CDR3 nucleotide sequence: TGTGCCAGCAGCCAAGTAGGAGGTTCGGCCGGGGAGCTGTTTTTT.